This T cell receptor beta chain was captured in a study of blood T cell repertoires in COVID-19. Study overall: COVID-19 samples collected from the United States, Italy and Spain covered acute and convalescent phases. The analysed material was cDNA or gDNA that came from T cells, B-cell-depleted T cells, or PBMCs.

Authors' analysis steps: Reference gene primer amplification in the assay estimated nucleated cell counts. Sequencing was performed with immunoSEQ multiplex PCR; in TCRdb, only in-frame clones are kept and a portion is missing. The DNA gave D and trimming, while V, J and clone size come from that table. The sample gives roughly 160,000 clones, about 86% of which show up once; around 6.6% is in the top ten. Germline assignment: CDR1 SGHRS and CDR2 YFSETQ. The CDR3 runs to 14 residues. V lost 4 bases and J lost 3; bases outside the gene matches: 6. The V gene is TRBV5-1, the J gene TRBJ2-7; 8 nucleotides match TRBD1. The source of this sequence is a man in his forties or fifties with active or convalescent COVID-19. The sample taken for sequencing was peripheral blood. This chain's CDR3 is CASSEDRAYYEQYF. The CDR3 DNA is TGCGCCAGCAGCGAGGACAGGGCGTACTACGAGCAGTACTTC.